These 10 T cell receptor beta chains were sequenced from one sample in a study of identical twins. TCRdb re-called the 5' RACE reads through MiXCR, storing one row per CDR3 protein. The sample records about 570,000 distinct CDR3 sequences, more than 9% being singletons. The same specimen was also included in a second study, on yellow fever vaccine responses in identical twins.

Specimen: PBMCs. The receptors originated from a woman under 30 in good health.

CDR3: CASSPTGDQETQYF. The CDR3 DNA follows: TGTGCCAGCAGCCCGACGGGGGACCAAGAGACCCAGTACTTC. The V call is TRBV13, the J call TRBJ2-5; tentative D call: TRBD2 (6 bases). Per the germline V gene, CDR1 is PRHDT and CDR2 is FYEKMQ (reference sequence). Trimming pared 5 bases from V and 0 bases from J, leaving 10 bases between. The CDR3 extends over 14 amino acids.

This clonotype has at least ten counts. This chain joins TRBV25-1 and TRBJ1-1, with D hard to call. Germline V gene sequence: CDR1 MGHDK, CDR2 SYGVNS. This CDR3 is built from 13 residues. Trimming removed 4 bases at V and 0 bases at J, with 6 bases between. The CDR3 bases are TGTGCCAGCAGTGCAGTCCTGAACACTGAAGCTTTCTTT. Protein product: CASSAVLNTEAFF.

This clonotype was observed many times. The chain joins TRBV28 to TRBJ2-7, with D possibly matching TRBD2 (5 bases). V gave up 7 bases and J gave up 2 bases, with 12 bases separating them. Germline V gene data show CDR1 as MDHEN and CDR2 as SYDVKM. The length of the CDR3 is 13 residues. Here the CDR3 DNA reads TGTGCCAGCATTTCCGTCGGGGCCTACGAGCAGTACTTC. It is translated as CASISVGAYEQYF.

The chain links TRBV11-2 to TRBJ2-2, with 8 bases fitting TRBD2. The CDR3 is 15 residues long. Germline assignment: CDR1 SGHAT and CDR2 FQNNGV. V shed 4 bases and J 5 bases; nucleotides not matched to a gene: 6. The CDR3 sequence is CASSSSLAGTGELFF. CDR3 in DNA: TGTGCCAGCAGCTCCTCGCTAGCGGGTACCGGGGAGCTGTTTTTT.

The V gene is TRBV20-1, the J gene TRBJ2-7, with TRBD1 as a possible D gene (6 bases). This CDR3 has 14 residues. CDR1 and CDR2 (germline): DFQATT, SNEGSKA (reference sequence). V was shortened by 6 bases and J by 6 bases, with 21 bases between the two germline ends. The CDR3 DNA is TGCAGTGCCAACCAAGACAACAGGGTGAGCGAGCAGTACTTC. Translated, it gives CSANQDNRVSEQYF.

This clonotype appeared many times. Written as DNA, the CDR3 is TGTGCCACCCGACAGGGGGGGGATGAGCAGTTCTTC. Translating gives CATRQGGDEQFF. V gene TRBV10-3 combines with J gene TRBJ2-1, with TRBD1 identical over 9 bases. Germline trimming cut 10 bases from V and 8 bases from J; bases unmatched to any gene: 6. The CDR3 has 12 amino acids. Germline V lookup: CDR1 ENHRY, CDR2 SYGVKD.

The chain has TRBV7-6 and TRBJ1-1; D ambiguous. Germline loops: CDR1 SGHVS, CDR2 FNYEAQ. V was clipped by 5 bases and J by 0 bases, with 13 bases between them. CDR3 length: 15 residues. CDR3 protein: CASSEVATMNTEAFF. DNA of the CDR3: TGTGCCAGCAGCGAGGTGGCAACCATGAACACTGAAGCTTTCTTT.

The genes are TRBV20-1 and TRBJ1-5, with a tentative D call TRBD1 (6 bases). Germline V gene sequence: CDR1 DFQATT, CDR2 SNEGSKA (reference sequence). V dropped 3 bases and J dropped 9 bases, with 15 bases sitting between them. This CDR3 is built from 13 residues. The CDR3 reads CSAREQGTMPQHF. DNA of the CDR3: TGCAGTGCTAGGGAACAGGGAACAATGCCCCAGCATTTT.

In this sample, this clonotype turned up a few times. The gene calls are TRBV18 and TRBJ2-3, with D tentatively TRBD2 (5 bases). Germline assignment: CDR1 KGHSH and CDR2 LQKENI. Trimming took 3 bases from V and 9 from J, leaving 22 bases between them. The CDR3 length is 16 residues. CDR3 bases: TGTGCCAGCTCACCGGTAGAGGGTCCTGCGATTTGGACGCAGTATTTT. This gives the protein CASSPVEGPAIWTQYF.

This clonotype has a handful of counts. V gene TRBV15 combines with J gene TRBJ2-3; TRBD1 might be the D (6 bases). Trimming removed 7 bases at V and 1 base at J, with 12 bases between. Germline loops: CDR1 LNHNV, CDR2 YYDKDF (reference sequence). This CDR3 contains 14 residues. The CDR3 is CATTGQPGTDTQYF. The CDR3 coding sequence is TGTGCCACCACCGGACAGCCCGGCACAGATACGCAGTATTTT.